This T cell receptor (beta chain) was captured by sequencing in a study of neurological immune-mediated disorders. Overall study results and limits: The greatest TCR clonal expansion appeared in HTLV-1-associated myelopathy and the smallest, falling below healthy controls, in multiple sclerosis. None of the CDR3 amino acid sequences in expanded clones turned up in more than one subject, which points to private repertoires in all groups.

The sample's time point: longitudinal time-point 2. For the unsorted libraries, 2 million PBMCs stored at -80 C served as input. The sample holds many counts of this clonotype. Its antigen remains unidentified. J gave up 4 bases and V 0 bases, and 8 bases lay outside the gene matches. This CDR3 has 16 amino acids. Germline values: CDR1 DFQATT, CDR2 SNEGSKA (reference sequence). TCRdb reanalysed the 5' RACE reads using MiXCR and keeps one entry per CDR3 protein. Of 60,000 to 75,000 distinct CDR3 sequences detected, about 10% appear once; the ten largest clones hold about 12%. The receptor's source is a man aged 30 to 45 in good health. The sample was PBMCs. This rearrangement joins TRBV20-1 to TRBJ2-7, with 11 bases fitting TRBD2. Here the CDR3 reads CSARDRGTSGRYEQYF. In DNA, the CDR3 is TGCAGTGCTAGAGATCGCGGAACTAGCGGGAGATACGAGCAGTACTTC.